This T cell receptor beta chain was obtained from a study of T cells after somatic rescue of genetic block. V was pared by 11 bases and J by 2 bases, with 12 bases between. The CDR3 has 12 amino acids. Germline V lookup: CDR1 MNHEY, CDR2 SVGAGI. Here immunoSEQ multiplex PCR was the method, and the copy in TCRdb shows in-frame clones only, minus some. The table includes 80,000 to 90,000 clones, about 87% detected once. The material sequenced was peripheral blood mononuclear cells (PBMCs). The V gene is TRBV6-5, the J gene TRBJ1-2, with D unresolved. The sequence was obtained from a woman aged 18-29 years. In DNA, the CDR3 is TGTGCCGGCCGCCGGGCCAACTATGGCTACACCTTC. This encodes CAGRRANYGYTF.